This TCR beta chain was documented in a study of radiotherapy plus CTLA-4 blockade in lung cancer. The protocol was immunoSEQ multiplex PCR, while the TCRdb copy is restricted to in-frame clones and leaves out a portion. This sample has 45,000 to 55,000 clones, with approximately 76% found just once. Details on this clone: Its specificity is unknown.

CDR3 length: 18 amino acids. Points from the study as a whole: The study found tumor-derived TCR clones expanded in blood after radiotherapy plus ipilimumab.

This sample comprised peripheral blood, obtained from a patient treated with radiotherapy plus ipilimumab. The TCR comes from a human donor with non-small cell lung cancer who had stable disease on radiotherapy plus ipilimumab. This chain joins TRBV21-1 and TRBJ1-2. TRBV21-1 is annotated as a pseudogene. CDR3 DNA sequence: TGTGCCAGCAGCAAAGCTTGGGGTTCAGCTAGGATCTCTTGTGGCTACACCTTC. This sequence encodes CASSKAWGSARISCGYTF.